This T cell receptor (beta chain) was found in a study of cytomegalovirus exposure and HLA in healthy donors. The study's findings and limits: Some public TCRs appeared in many individuals, while most sequences were rare. 150 or so TCR beta chains were listed as cytomegalovirus-associated.

Points on this clone: Its antigen is undetermined.

13 Jbeta primers and 60 Vbeta primers were used for the PCR. The table came from immunoSEQ multiplex PCR; TCRdb's copy has only in-frame clones and leaves some out. The sample consists of about 160,000 clones, 70% to 90% of them appearing once. V trimming: 4 bases; J trimming: 3 bases; junction bases outside the gene matches: 3. Germline lookup yields CDR1 SGDLS and CDR2 YYNGEE. The CDR3 runs 14 residues. Sequenced sample: PBMCs. The TCR was taken from a man between 18 and 29 years old in good health and CMV-seropositive. This rearrangement joins TRBV9 to TRBJ1-1; 10 bases line up with TRBD1. The CDR3 loop reads CASSLGQGHTEAFF. CDR3 nucleotide sequence: TGTGCCAGCAGCCTGGGACAGGGGCACACTGAAGCTTTCTTT.